The sequence of this T cell receptor beta chain was determined in a study of PD-L1 blockade in urothelial cancer. In the study overall: Analyses were performed on blood at 3 weeks after treatment start (the second dose) and at 6 weeks. A median about 150,000 T cells were found in blood samples.

The CDR3 totals 14 residues. Between the trimmed V and J ends, which lost 0 bases and 4 bases, there was a span of 9 bases. CDR1 and CDR2 from the germline V gene are LNHDA and SQIVND (reference sequence). Assay used: immunoSEQ multiplex PCR; TCRdb lists only in-frame clones, some missing. The data hold under 150,000 clones, with roughly 89% observed a single time. The time point here: peripheral blood 6 weeks after treatment start. Whole-study results and caveats: Pretreatment TCR clonality in blood under the median foretold superior survival.

This clone turned up a few times. Its antigen remains unknown. This specimen was PBMCs, taken around atezolizumab (anti-PD-L1) treatment. This sequence originates from a man in his 60s with urothelial cancer. The J gene is TRBJ1-2, the V gene TRBV19, with D possibly TRBD1 on 6 matching bases. CDR3 loop: CASSIDADSYGYTF. The CDR3 nucleotides read TGTGCCAGTAGTATAGATGCGGACAGCTATGGCTACACCTTC.